Below are 15 T cell receptor beta chains sequenced from a single sample in a study of shared T cell receptors in the human thymus. The assay was immunoSEQ multiplex PCR, and TCRdb's table has in-frame clones only and misses some. This sample yields 700,000 to 750,000 clones, of which approximately 85% are seen a single time; more than 0.01% belongs to the top ten. This sample was also put to use in a study of human thymus T cells.

Material for sequencing was thymocytes. The source is a girl under three years old with a congenital heart defect.

The chain has TRBV7-2 and TRBJ1-3; 7 bases align to TRBD1. Germline assignment: CDR1 SGHTA and CDR2 FQGNSA. The CDR3 runs to 16 residues. V trimming: 1 base; J trimming: 2 bases; junction bases outside the gene matches: 5. The CDR3 region has the DNA TGTGCCAGCAGCTTAGTGGAGGGGGCGACTGGAAACACCATATATTTT. Protein: CASSLVEGATGNTIYF.

This clone occurred once. This chain joins TRBV5-1 and TRBJ2-7; a weak D match, TRBD2 (5 bases). Trimming shortened V by 5 bases and J by 1 base, and 10 bases separated the two germline ends. CDR1 is SGHRS, CDR2 YFSETQ, per germline. The CDR3 length is 13 residues. DNA of the CDR3: TGCGCCAGCAGTCAGGACTTTTCCTACGAGCAGTACTTC. Residues: CASSQDFSYEQYF.

The V call is TRBV28, the J call TRBJ2-1; 7 bases fit TRBD2. The J segment lost 2 bases and the V segment lost 6 bases, leaving 10 bases of the junction unmatched. CDR3 size: 16 residues. From germline, CDR1 is MDHEN and CDR2 SYDVKM. The CDR3 here is CASRRGGEGPYNEQFF. As DNA, the CDR3 is TGTGCCAGCAGGCGAGGCGGGGAGGGACCCTACAATGAGCAGTTCTTC.

J is TRBJ2-1 and V is TRBV6-4, with a weak D call TRBD2 (6 bases). The CDR3 totals 16 residues. CDR1 is MRHNA and CDR2 is SNTAGT in the germline V gene. V gave up 3 bases and J gave up 7 bases, with 19 bases separating them. CDR3 sequence: CASSDFPEGGVNEQFF. The CDR3 nucleotides are TGTGCCAGCAGTGATTTCCCAGAGGGCGGGGTAAATGAGCAGTTCTTC.

This chain uses TRBV5-4 with TRBJ2-3; tentative D call: TRBD1 (6 bases). The CDR3 spans 13 residues. V was cut by 4 bases and J by 6 bases, with 12 bases left in between. Per germline, CDR1 SGHNT and CDR2 YYREEE (reference sequence). DNA of the CDR3: TGTGCCAGCAGCCCGTACAGGGATGATACGCAGTATTTT. Translated: CASSPYRDDTQYF.

The gene calls are TRBV7-2 and TRBJ2-3, with 8 bases identical to TRBD1. CDR3 size: 14 residues. From germline, CDR1 is SGHTA and CDR2 FQGNSA. Unmatched junction bases numbered 4, after V lost 3 bases and J lost 5 bases. The CDR3 sequence: CASSFRGQGDTQYF. DNA for the CDR3: TGTGCCAGCAGCTTCAGGGGGCAGGGAGATACGCAGTATTTT.

The V gene is TRBV28, the J gene TRBJ2-1; no clear D gene. The V end was cut by 4 bases, the J end by 7 bases, with 8 bases between. This CDR3 is 12 amino acids long. Germline lookup yields CDR1 MDHEN and CDR2 SYDVKM. CDR3 in amino acids: CASSSPSNEQFF. In DNA form, the CDR3 reads TGTGCCAGCAGTTCACCTAGTAATGAGCAGTTCTTC.

The chain recombines TRBV5-6 with TRBJ1-6; the D gene is possibly TRBD1 (5 bases). V was trimmed by 1 base and J by 0 bases, leaving 8 bases between them. CDR3 length: 16 amino acids. Germline loops: CDR1 SGHDT, CDR2 YYEEEE. CDR3 protein: CASSLRDSSYNSPLHF. CDR3 in DNA: TGTGCCAGCAGCTTGCGCGACAGCTCCTATAATTCACCCCTCCACTTT.

The genes are TRBV7-2 and TRBJ2-7, with D tentatively TRBD2 (5 bases). CDR3 length: 15 amino acids. V lost 1 base to trimming and J lost 4 bases, with 14 bases between them. Germline V lookup: CDR1 SGHTA, CDR2 FQGNSA. The CDR3 loop reads CASSLVSSFEYEQYF. The CDR3 DNA follows: TGTGCCAGCAGCTTAGTATCTAGCTTTGAATACGAGCAGTACTTC.

This chain joins TRBV7-9 and TRBJ1-5; no reliable D call. The germline V and J ends were trimmed by 4 bases and 7 bases, with 17 bases remaining between them. There are 15 residues in the CDR3. Germline CDR1 is SEHNR and CDR2 is FQNEAQ (reference sequence). The CDR3 DNA sequence: TGTGCCAGCAGCTCCCAAGGAGGGCCCGGGCAGCCCCAGCATTTT. Translated: CASSSQGGPGQPQHF.

As concerns this clone: At one of its ends the junction is not consistent with the germline gene, which may arise from a read error. The same CDR3 is also encoded by other DNA sequences in this sample. The gene calls are TRBV2 and TRBJ1-6; 9 bases are a match to TRBD1. The length of the CDR3 is 19 residues. Per the germline V gene, CDR1 is SNHLY and CDR2 is FYNNEI. The CDR3 region has the DNA TGTGCCAGCAGTGAGGGGGACAGGGAATCGTCTGCCCATAATTCCCCCCTCCACTTT. Translation: CASSEGDRESSAHNSPLHF.

This clone appeared a single time. The rearrangement joins TRBV7-2 to TRBJ2-3; no clear D gene. The CDR3 has 16 residues. V lost 4 bases to trimming and J lost 2 bases, with 16 bases between them. Per the germline V gene, CDR1 is SGHTA and CDR2 is FQGNSA. The CDR3 region has the DNA TGTGCCAGCAGCTCGTGGCAGCGCCTCCCCACAGATACGCAGTATTTT. Translating gives CASSSWQRLPTDTQYF.

J is TRBJ1-4 and V is TRBV30; D may be TRBD1 (6 bases). The V gene lost 3 bases and the J gene lost 7 bases, with 12 bases spanning the gap. CDR3 size: 13 residues. The germline V gene encodes CDR1 GTSNPN and CDR2 SVGIG (reference sequence). The CDR3 sequence is CAWRGGRFEKLFF. CDR3 in DNA: TGTGCCTGGAGAGGGGGACGGTTTGAAAAACTGTTTTTT. The full variable domain, rest sourced from reference TRBV30 and TRBJ1-4, is SQTIHQWPATLVQPVGSPLSLECTVEGTSNPNLYWYRQAAGRGLQLLFYSVGIGQISSEVPQNLSASRPQDRQFILSSKKLLLSDSGFYLCAWRGGRFEKLFFGSGTQLSVL.

This sequence joins TRBV6-5 and TRBJ2-5; no clear D. The J call may be wrong; the DNA end is better matched by TRBJ2-7. CDR3 length equals 13 residues. Per the germline V gene, CDR1 is MNHEY and CDR2 is SVGAGI. CDR3 residues: CASSYEPNYEQYF. The CDR3 DNA reads TGTGCCAGCAGTTATGAGCCCAATTACGAGCAGTACTTC.

The chain has TRBV5-1 and TRBJ2-1; the D is unclear. This CDR3 has 12 amino acids. The germline V gene has CDR1 SGHRS and CDR2 YFSETQ. V lost 7 bases and J 9 bases, leaving 14 bases between the germline ends. CDR3 amino acids: CASHGQVSEQFF. The CDR3 region has the DNA TGCGCCAGCCACGGCCAGGTGAGTGAGCAGTTCTTC.